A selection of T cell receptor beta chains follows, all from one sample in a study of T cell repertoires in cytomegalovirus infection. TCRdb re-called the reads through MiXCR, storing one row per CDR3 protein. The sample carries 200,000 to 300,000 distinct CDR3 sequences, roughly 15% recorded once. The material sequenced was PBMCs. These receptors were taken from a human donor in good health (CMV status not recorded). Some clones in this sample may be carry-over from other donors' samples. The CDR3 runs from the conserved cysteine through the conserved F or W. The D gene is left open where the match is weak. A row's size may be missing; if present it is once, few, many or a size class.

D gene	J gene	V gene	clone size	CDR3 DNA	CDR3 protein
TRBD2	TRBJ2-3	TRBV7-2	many	TGTGCCAGCAGCTTTTTCGGGAGGATTAGTACGCAGTATTTT	CASSFFGRISTQYF
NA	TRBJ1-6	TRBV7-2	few	TGTGCCAGCAGCCCGAACACGGAGTCACCCCTCCACTTT	CASSPNTESPLHF
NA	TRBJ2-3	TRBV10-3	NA	TGTGCCATCAGTCGGGACCTTAATACGCAGTATTTT	CAISRDLNTQYF
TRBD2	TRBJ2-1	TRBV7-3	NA	TGTGCCAGCAGACCGACTACCGGGACTAGCGTGATCTTC	CASRPTTGTSVIF
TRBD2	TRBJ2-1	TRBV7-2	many	TGTGCCAGCAGGCGGACTAGCGGGGGGGCCTACAATGAGCAGTTCTTC	CASRRTSGGAYNEQFF
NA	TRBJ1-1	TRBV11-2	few	TGTGCCAGCAGCCCGGGCAGAATAATGAACACTGAAGCTTTCTTT	CASSPGRIMNTEAFF
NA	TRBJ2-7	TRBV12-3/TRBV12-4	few	TGTGCCAGCAGTCCTGGGACCGAGCGTTTTTCCTACGAGCAGTACTTC	CASSPGTERFSYEQYF
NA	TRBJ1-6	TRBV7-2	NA	TGTGCCAGCAGCTTAGACAGGGTTGAGAATTCACCCCTCCACTTT	CASSLDRVENSPLHF
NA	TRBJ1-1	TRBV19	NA	TGTGCCAGTAGGGCGGGGCAGATGAACACTGAAGCTTGCTTT	CASRAGQMNTEACF
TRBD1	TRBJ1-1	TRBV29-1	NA	TGCAGCGTTGAAGACCCCAGGGGGGATAACACTGAATCTTTCTTT	CSVEDPRGDNTESFF
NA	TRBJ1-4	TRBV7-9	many	TGTGCCAGCAGCCCCCCAGGGGCCGGTGAAAAACTGTTTTTT	CASSPPGAGEKLFF
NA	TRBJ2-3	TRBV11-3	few	TGTGCCAGCAGCCCCGGGAGGGACAGCGGTTTGAATACGCAGTATTTT	CASSPGRDSGLNTQYF
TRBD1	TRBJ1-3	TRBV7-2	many	TGTGCCAGCAGCTTGGACAGGGGGCGAAACACCATATATTTT	CASSLDRGRNTIYF
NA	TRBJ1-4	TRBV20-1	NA	TGCAGTGCCCTCCCCCGGTACAATAATGAAAAACTGTTTTTT	CSALPRYNNEKLFF
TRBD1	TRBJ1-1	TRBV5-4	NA	TGTGCCAGCAGCCCTCCCGGGACAGGGGGAATGGCTGAAGCTTTCTTT	CASSPPGTGGMAEAFF
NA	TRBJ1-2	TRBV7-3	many	TGTGCCAGCAGCCGAGAGGGGAACTATGGCTACACCTTC	CASSREGNYGYTF
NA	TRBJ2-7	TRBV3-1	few	TGTGCCAGCAGCCAAGGAGGGGCGGCCGCTCTTGGAGGGCAGTACTTC	CASSQGGAAALGGQYF
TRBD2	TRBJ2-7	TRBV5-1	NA	TGCGCCAGCAGCGACGGACTAGCGGGGACCTACGAGCAGTACTTC	CASSDGLAGTYEQYF
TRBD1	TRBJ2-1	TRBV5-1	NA	TGCGCCAGCAGCCTGGGACAGGATAGGAATGAGCAGTTCTTC	CASSLGQDRNEQFF
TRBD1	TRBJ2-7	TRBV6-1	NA	TGTGCCAGCGGACAGGGGGCAGGCGAGCAGTACTTC	CASGQGAGEQYF
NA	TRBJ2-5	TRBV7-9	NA	TGTGCCAGCAGCTTAAGACGGGTTGGAGGGGGCCAAGAGACCCAGTACTTC	CASSLRRVGGGQETQYF
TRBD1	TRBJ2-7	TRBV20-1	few	TGCAGTGCTAGTAAGGGACAGGCCTACGAGCAGTACTTC	CSASKGQAYEQYF
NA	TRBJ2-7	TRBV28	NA	TGTGCCAGCAGGGCCGACAGGTTCTACGAGCAGTACTTC	CASRADRFYEQYF
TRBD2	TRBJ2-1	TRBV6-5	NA	TGTGCCAGCAGTTCGCAACTAGCGGGAGTGGAACATAATGAGCAGTTCTTC	CASSSQLAGVEHNEQFF
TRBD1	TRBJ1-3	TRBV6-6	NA	TGTGCCAGCAGTTACTCAGGACAGGGGATGCCTGGAAACACCATATATTTT	CASSYSGQGMPGNTIYF
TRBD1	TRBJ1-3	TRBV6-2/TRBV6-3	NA	TGTGCCAGCAGTCGGGACAGCAACTCTGGAAACACCATATATTTT	CASSRDSNSGNTIYF
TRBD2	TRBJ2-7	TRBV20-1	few	TGCAGTGCTAGGGTAGGACTAGCTTTGTACGAGCAGTACTTC	CSARVGLALYEQYF
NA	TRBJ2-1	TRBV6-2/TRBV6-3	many	TGTGCCAGCACCGAGAGCGCTAGTGTCTGGGATGAGCAGTTCTTC	CASTESASVWDEQFF
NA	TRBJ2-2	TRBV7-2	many	TGTGCCAGCAGCTCTGGCCCGGCCGGGGAGCTGTTTTTT	CASSSGPAGELFF
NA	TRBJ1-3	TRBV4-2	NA	TGTGCCAGCAGCCACGAGCGAAGGCCGGACAGCTACTCTGGAAACACCATATATTTT	CASSHERRPDSYSGNTIYF
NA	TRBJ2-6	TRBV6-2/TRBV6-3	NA	TGTGCCAGCAGCCCAAGGGCTGAGTTCAACGTCCTGACTTTC	CASSPRAEFNVLTF
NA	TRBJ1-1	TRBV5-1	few	TGCGCCAGCAGTCCCTTCCCGGGACAGAACACTGAAGCTTTCTTT	CASSPFPGQNTEAFF
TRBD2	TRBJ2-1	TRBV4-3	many	TGCGCCAGCAGATCGGGGGGCAATGAGCAGTTCTTC	CASRSGGNEQFF
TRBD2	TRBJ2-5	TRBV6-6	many	TGTGCCAGCAGTTACGTACTAGCGGGGGAAAGGGAGACCCAGTACTTC	CASSYVLAGERETQYF
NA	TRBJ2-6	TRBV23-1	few	TGCGCCAGCCCTAAAAACAGGGCGCAGGACAACGTCCTGACTTTC	CASPKNRAQDNVLTF
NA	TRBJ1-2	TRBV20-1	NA	TGCAGTGCTAGAGCAAAGGGTACGGTTTATGGCTACACCTTC	CSARAKGTVYGYTF
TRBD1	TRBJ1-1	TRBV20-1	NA	TGCAGTGCTAGAGATCCGAGACAGGGGGACACTGAAGCTTTCTTT	CSARDPRQGDTEAFF
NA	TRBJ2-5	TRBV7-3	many	TGTGCCAGCAGCTTGGGGACCGGGGCCGAGACCCAGTACTTC	CASSLGTGAETQYF
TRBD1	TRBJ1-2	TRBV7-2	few	TGTGCCAGCAGACAGGGGAACGACTATGGCTACACCTTC	CASRQGNDYGYTF
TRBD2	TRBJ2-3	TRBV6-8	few	TGTGCCAGCAGTAGCGGGGGGGCCGTCGATACGCAGTATTTT	CASSSGGAVDTQYF
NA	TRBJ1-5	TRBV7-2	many	TGTGCCAGCAGCTTACGGGGAGGCAATCAGCCCCAGCATTTT	CASSLRGGNQPQHF